The 32 T cell receptor beta chains given below trace back to one sample, sequenced in a study of shared clonotypes between healthy human individuals. TCRdb keeps only in-frame clones here, not all; method: immunoSEQ multiplex PCR. The table records some 580,000 clones, about 97% of them present only once. The sequenced sample was naive CD4+ T cells sorted from blood. As for subset: CD45RA+ positively selected. Receptors were obtained from a woman in her 30s in good health.

V is TRBV5-4 and J is TRBJ2-3; TRBD1 matches at 9 bases. The ends lost 2 bases at V and 5 bases at J; junction bases unmatched: 3. Germline V lookup: CDR1 SGHNT, CDR2 YYREEE (reference sequence). The length of the CDR3 is 14 residues. In DNA form, the CDR3 reads TGTGCCAGCAGCTTCACAGGGGGCGTAGATACGCAGTATTTT. It codes for CASSFTGGVDTQYF.

J is TRBJ2-3 and V is TRBV27; 8 bases match TRBD2. The germline V gene encodes CDR1 MNHEY and CDR2 SMNVEV (reference sequence). The J segment lost 0 bases and the V segment lost 5 bases, leaving 4 bases of the junction unmatched. The length of the CDR3 is 15 residues. In DNA form, the CDR3 reads TGTGCCAGCAGTCATAGCGGGACTAGCACAGATACGCAGTATTTT. It is translated as CASSHSGTSTDTQYF.

The gene calls are TRBV19 and TRBJ2-7; TRBD2 matches 12 bases. The germline gives CDR1 LNHDA, CDR2 SQIVND (reference sequence). V dropped 4 bases and J dropped 3; count of bases not matched to a gene: 1. The CDR3 length is 14 residues. The CDR3 loop is CASSTTSGSYEQYF. CDR3 coding DNA: TGTGCCAGTAGTACGACTAGCGGGAGCTACGAGCAGTACTTC.

The chain couples TRBV6-6 to TRBJ2-7; 8 bases match TRBD2. The J segment lost 3 bases and the V segment lost 2 bases, leaving 9 bases of the junction unmatched. Looked up from germline, CDR1 is MNHNY and CDR2 is SVGAGI (reference sequence). The CDR3 is 16 amino acids. CDR3 sequence (DNA): TGTGCCAGCAGTTACCCCAAGGGCGGGAGGAGCTACGAGCAGTACTTC. It translates to CASSYPKGGRSYEQYF.

The rearrangement links TRBV5-1 to TRBJ2-1, with 10 bases that match TRBD2. The germline gives CDR1 SGHRS, CDR2 YFSETQ. The CDR3 sequence is 15 residues long. Losses at the gene ends were 7 bases for V and 6 bases for J; bases not matched to a gene: 10. CDR3 DNA sequence: TGCGCCAGCTACGCCGGGGCTAGCGGGAGCAATGAGCAGTTCTTC. The encoded protein is CASYAGASGSNEQFF.

The V call is TRBV5-1, the J call TRBJ2-1; no clear D gene. V was shortened by 2 bases and J by 0 bases, with 12 bases between the two germline ends. Germline V gene lookup returns CDR1 SGHRS and CDR2 YFSETQ. The length of the CDR3 is 16 residues. The CDR3: CASSLPRVNSYNEQFF. In nucleotides, the CDR3 is TGCGCCAGCAGCTTACCTCGGGTTAACTCCTACAATGAGCAGTTCTTC.

The gene calls are TRBV18 and TRBJ1-4, with TRBD1 as a possible D gene (6 bases). Germline V gives CDR1 KGHSH, CDR2 LQKENI. The V end lost 6 bases, the J end lost 7 bases, and 12 bases lay between the germline ends. CDR3 length: 13 residues. CDR3 sequence (DNA): TGTGCCAGCTCGCAACAGGGCGCTGAAAAACTGTTTTTT. It specifies CASSQQGAEKLFF.

The rearrangement joins TRBV2 to TRBJ1-6, with 7 bases identical to TRBD1. Trimming took 6 bases from V and 10 from J; bases not matched to a gene: 12. Germline V gives CDR1 SNHLY, CDR2 FYNNEI. The CDR3 extends over 15 amino acids. The DNA for the CDR3 is TGTGCCAGCAGAGCTACGACAGGGTCAATGTCACCCCTCCACTTT. Translation gives CASRATTGSMSPLHF.

The rearrangement links TRBV28 to TRBJ1-1; weak D call: TRBD1 (6 bases). The V end was cut by 6 bases, the J end by 0 bases, with 17 bases between. Germline V gene data show CDR1 as MDHEN and CDR2 as SYDVKM. The CDR3 loop spans 16 amino acids. The CDR3 bases are TGTGCCAGCAGCGGGATGTCCAGGGGACTGAACACTGAAGCTTTCTTT. Encoded protein: CASSGMSRGLNTEAFF.

The gene calls are TRBV7-9 and TRBJ2-7; the D gene is possibly TRBD2 (6 bases). Germline V gives CDR1 SEHNR, CDR2 FQNEAQ (reference sequence). The CDR3 contains 12 residues. The germline V and J ends were trimmed by 5 bases and 5 bases, with 10 bases remaining between them. Written as DNA, the CDR3 is TGTGCCAGCAGCCGGGACTCGGACGAGCAGTACTTC. This encodes CASSRDSDEQYF. Together with reference TRBV7-9 and TRBJ2-7, the CDR3 gives the full variable domain: DTGVSQNPRHKITKRGQNVTFRCDPISEHNRLYWYRQTLGQGPEFLTYFQNEAQLEKSRLLSDRFSAERPKGSFSTLEIQRTEQGDSAMYLCASSRDSDEQYFGPGTRLTVT.

The J gene is TRBJ1-2, the V gene TRBV6-1, with 9 positions matching TRBD1. The CDR3 contains 15 residues. J was trimmed by 6 bases and V by 2 bases; bases with no gene match: 7. The germline CDR1 and CDR2 sequences are MNHNS and SASEGT. In nucleotides, the CDR3 is TGTGCCAGCAGTGAACTACAGGGGGCCGGGAATGGCTACACCTTC. Protein sequence: CASSELQGAGNGYTF.

The rearrangement joins TRBV28 to TRBJ2-3; D remains ambiguous. V was trimmed by 3 bases and J by 5 bases, leaving 6 bases between them. The CDR3 totals 12 residues. Per germline, CDR1 MDHEN and CDR2 SYDVKM. CDR3 sequence: CASSFHVDTQYF. The CDR3 DNA sequence: TGTGCCAGCAGTTTTCACGTAGATACGCAGTATTTT.

The rearrangement links TRBV28 to TRBJ1-6, with TRBD1 identical over 10 bases. The CDR3 covers 14 residues. CDR1 MDHEN and CDR2 SYDVKM come from the germline V gene. Trimming removed 7 bases from V and 9 bases from J; junction bases left unmatched: 6. The CDR3 spells CASIPGQGGSPLHF. Here the CDR3 DNA reads TGTGCCAGCATTCCAGGACAGGGGGGTTCACCCCTCCACTTT.

V gene TRBV5-1 combines with J gene TRBJ2-1; weak D call: TRBD2 (6 bases). The V end lost 4 bases, the J end lost 9 bases, and 20 bases lay between the germline ends. This CDR3 has 15 residues. Germline assignment: CDR1 SGHRS and CDR2 YFSETQ. The CDR3: CASSQRSGRPGEQFF. The CDR3 DNA is TGCGCCAGCAGCCAGCGGTCCGGGAGACCCGGTGAGCAGTTCTTC.

This chain uses TRBV5-5 with TRBJ1-1; possible D gene TRBD1, 5 bases. Trimming removed 7 bases from V and 11 bases from J, with 21 bases in between. This CDR3 spans 13 amino acids. Germline V gives CDR1 SGHKS, CDR2 YYEKEE (reference sequence). This CDR3 reads CASSWGGALGAFF. CDR3 nucleotide sequence: TGTGCCAGCTCTTGGGGAGGGGCCCTGGGGGCTTTCTTT.

This chain joins TRBV28 and TRBJ1-3, with 7 bases matching TRBD1. This CDR3 region has 16 residues. Germline V CDR1 and CDR2: MDHEN, SYDVKM. The V segment lost 5 bases and the J segment 3 bases; nucleotides outside the gene matches: 10. Here the CDR3 reads CASSAREGAIGNTIYF. The DNA for the CDR3 is TGTGCCAGCAGTGCCCGGGAGGGGGCGATTGGAAACACCATATATTTT. The complete variable domain, with remaining parts taken from reference TRBV28 and TRBJ1-3, reads DVKVTQSSRYLVKRTGEKVFLECVQDMDHENMFWYRQDPGLGLRLIYFSYDVKMKEKGDIPEGYSVSREKKERFSLILESASTNQTSMYLCASSAREGAIGNTIYFGEGSWLTVV.

This clone was observed a single time. This sequence joins TRBV5-4 and TRBJ2-1; 8 nucleotides match TRBD1. After removal of 1 base from V and 3 bases from J, the junction contained 3 bases not matched to a gene. Germline lookup yields CDR1 SGHNT and CDR2 YYREEE (reference sequence). The CDR3 covers 15 residues. CDR3 sequence: CASSLQGANYNEQFF. The CDR3 DNA reads TGTGCCAGCAGCTTGCAGGGGGCGAACTACAATGAGCAGTTCTTC.

CDR3 amino acids: CASSVLAGTGELFF. As DNA, the CDR3 is TGTGCCAGCAGTGTCCTAGCAGGCACCGGGGAGCTGTTTTTT. J is TRBJ2-2 and V is TRBV2; D perhaps matches TRBD2 (5 bases). The ends were cut back, 4 bases at V and 4 bases at J, with 10 bases in the middle. The CDR3 consists of 14 residues. CDR1 is SNHLY and CDR2 is FYNNEI in the germline V gene.

The sample holds one count of this clone. V gene TRBV7-8 combines with J gene TRBJ1-1, with D possibly TRBD1 on 6 matching bases. The CDR3 is 12 residues long. Trimming removed 4 bases from V and 8 bases from J, with 11 bases in between. The V gene's germline CDR1 is SGHVS and CDR2 FQNEAQ. The CDR3 is CASSSSGTEAFF. CDR3 coding DNA: TGTGCCAGCAGCTCTTCCGGGACAGAAGCTTTCTTT.

J is TRBJ2-2 and V is TRBV10-3; TRBD2 matches 10 bases. V lost 2 bases and J lost 7; bases outside the gene matches: 4. This CDR3 comprises 15 residues. Germline loops: CDR1 ENHRY, CDR2 SYGVKD. CDR3 in amino acids: CAISETSGTGGELFF. As DNA, the CDR3 is TGTGCCATCAGTGAGACTAGCGGGACAGGCGGGGAGCTGTTTTTT.

The CDR3 loop is CASSYRSGSGLYEQYF. The CDR3 bases are TGTGCCAGCAGTTACCGAAGCGGGTCCGGGCTATACGAGCAGTACTTC. The rearrangement links TRBV27 to TRBJ2-7; the D gene is possibly TRBD2 (6 bases). V was pared by 4 bases and J by 4 bases, with 20 bases between. The CDR3 loop spans 16 amino acids. CDR1 is MNHEY and CDR2 is SMNVEV in the germline V gene (reference sequence).

This chain uses TRBV19 with TRBJ2-3; 7 bases align to TRBD2. The germline V gene has CDR1 LNHDA and CDR2 SQIVND (reference sequence). This CDR3 contains 16 residues. The V and J ends lost 7 bases and 2 bases, in that order; junction bases with no gene match: 12. CDR3 nucleotides: TGTGCCAGTACCCTCCAGGCTAGCGGAAACACAGATACGCAGTATTTT. As protein: CASTLQASGNTDTQYF.

This clone was observed once. DNA for the CDR3: TGCAGCGTGGATGGACAGGGGGACGAGCAGTACTTC. Translation: CSVDGQGDEQYF. V and J are TRBV29-1 and TRBJ2-7; 10 nucleotides line up with TRBD1. Looked up from germline, CDR1 is SQVTM and CDR2 is ANQGSEA. The CDR3 spans 12 residues. Trimming at V came to 6 bases and at J to 5 bases, leaving 4 bases not matched to a gene.

The CDR3 protein is CASSRTGTGGKYF. Written as DNA, the CDR3 is TGTGCCAGCAGCCGGACTGGGACAGGGGGGAAGTATTTT. The rearrangement links TRBV7-9 to TRBJ2-3; the match to TRBD1 covers 11 bases. In germline, CDR1 is SEHNR, CDR2 FQNEAQ (reference sequence). The trim removed 5 bases at V and 13 bases at J, leaving 8 bases unmatched. This CDR3 contains 13 residues.

This chain joins TRBV29-1 and TRBJ2-7; possible D gene TRBD1, 5 bases. Looked up from germline, CDR1 is SQVTM and CDR2 is ANQGSEA. This CDR3 spans 14 amino acids. Trimming stripped 4 bases from V and 5 bases from J, with 18 bases between. DNA for the CDR3: TGCAGCGTTGCTTTCGGACCGACAGACAACGAGCAGTACTTC. As protein: CSVAFGPTDNEQYF.

V and J are TRBV5-5 and TRBJ1-2; maybe TRBD1 (5 bases). This CDR3 comprises 14 residues. The V end was cut by 1 base, the J end by 0 bases, with 7 bases between. Germline CDR1 reads SGHKS; CDR2 reads YYEKEE (reference sequence). The CDR3 here is CASSLLQANYGYTF. CDR3 DNA sequence: TGTGCCAGCAGCTTGTTACAGGCTAACTATGGCTACACCTTC. Filled out from reference TRBV5-5 and TRBJ1-2, the complete variable domain reads DAGVTQSPTHLIKTRGQQVTLRCSPISGHKSVSWYQQVLGQGPQFIFQYYEKEERGRGNFPDRFSARQFPNYSSELNVNALLLGDSALYLCASSLLQANYGYTFGSGTRLTVV.

J is TRBJ2-1 and V is TRBV28, with D unclear. The CDR3 is 19 residues long. Germline CDR1 MDHEN, CDR2 SYDVKM. V was cut by 6 bases and J by 2 bases, with 26 bases left in between. The CDR3 sequence: CASSVKHRRTVRTYNEQFF. The CDR3 coding sequence is TGTGCCAGCAGCGTTAAACACCGCCGGACGGTTCGTACCTACAATGAGCAGTTCTTC.

The chain carries TRBV27 and TRBJ2-3; D gene ambiguous. This CDR3 is built from 14 residues. Trimming pared 5 bases from V and 4 bases from J, leaving 13 bases between. Germline loops: CDR1 MNHEY, CDR2 SMNVEV (reference sequence). In nucleotides, the CDR3 is TGTGCCAGCAGTCCTCCCGGCGCTCCAGATACGCAGTATTTT. It translates to CASSPPGAPDTQYF.

This clone is a singleton in its sample. The chain carries TRBV19 and TRBJ2-1; 8 bases agree with TRBD2. Per germline, CDR1 LNHDA and CDR2 SQIVND (reference sequence). The trim removed 9 bases at V and 5 bases at J, leaving 12 bases unmatched. CDR3 size: 15 residues. Here the CDR3 reads CASNRKAGADNEQFF. DNA of the CDR3: TGTGCCAGCAATCGAAAAGCGGGAGCAGACAATGAGCAGTTCTTC.

J is TRBJ2-7 and V is TRBV5-1, with 8 nucleotides matching TRBD1. V was clipped by 3 bases and J by 2 bases; unmatched bases: 7. Germline CDR1 is SGHRS and CDR2 is YFSETQ. The CDR3 is 15 amino acids. For the CDR3, the DNA is TGCGCCAGCAGCTATGACAGGGGCCCGACCTACGAGCAGTACTTC. Translated, it gives CASSYDRGPTYEQYF.

V and J are TRBV6-1 and TRBJ1-1; D remains unclear. Trimming removed 10 bases at V and 4 bases at J, with 16 bases between. Germline V gene data show CDR1 as MNHNS and CDR2 as SASEGT. CDR3 length equals 13 residues. The CDR3: CATTFGEGTEAFF. As DNA, the CDR3 is TGTGCCACCACGTTTGGGGAAGGCACTGAAGCTTTCTTT.

The J gene is TRBJ2-5, the V gene TRBV19, with 10 positions matching TRBD2. The CDR3 extends over 18 amino acids. With 6 bases clipped from V and 2 bases from J, the junction kept 15 bases outside the gene matches. Germline-derived CDR1 and CDR2 are LNHDA and SQIVND (reference sequence). The CDR3 DNA reads as TGTGCCAGTAGGGGGGACAGCGGGAGGGGAGGGTGGCAAGAGACCCAGTACTTC. This sequence encodes CASRGDSGRGGWQETQYF.